The sequence of this T cell receptor (beta chain) was determined in a study of Ad26.COV2.S vaccination and SARS-CoV-2 variants listed by TCRdb under 2021. A note on the overall study: Vaccine-arm donors were drawn from COV1001, a multicentre, randomized, double-blind, placebo-controlled phase I-IIa trial of Ad26.COV2.S in healthy adults. Ad26.COV2.S was administered intramuscularly at 5 x 10^10 or 1 x 10^11 viral particles, either as a single shot or as two shots given 56 days apart. TCRbeta repertoire sequencing was used to assess the specificity and breadth of SARS-CoV-2-reactive T cell receptors after Ad26.COV2.S vaccination. A total of 32 samples were included in the TCR-sequenced set, comprising roughly 19 Ad26.COV2.S vaccine recipients, 5 placebo recipients and 8 SARS-CoV-2 convalescent individuals. Participants in the trial were split at random into five groups of five each, receiving low-dose or high-dose Ad26.COV2.S once or twice, or else placebo on both occasions. Throughout the experiments and outcome assessment, investigators stayed blinded to trial group allocation.

Paper-wide results and their limitations: The study was not powered for comparison of responses between vaccine doses or regimens. It was noted by the authors that total T cell responses may have been underestimated by the TCR breadth and depth analyses. Non-spike TCR breadth was comparable between vaccine and placebo recipients, consistent with the vaccine containing only spike. After vaccination, substantial breadth of spike-specific CD8+ and CD4+ T cell responses was reported. Compared with placebo recipients, Ad26.COV2.S recipients showed higher spike-specific TCR breadth (P = 0.0014).

To note about this clone: No cognate antigen has been identified for it. The sample holds no much larger clone one base away, and base qualities are not on file.

The treatment or condition label here, explained by the study, means: roughly 19 received Ad26.COV2.S at low or high dose, single or two shots; 5 received placebo; per-sample allocation not given. Repertoires of vaccine and placebo recipients were sequenced from samples collected on day 63 after the first injection. Between 29 July and 7 August 2020, Cohort 1b enrolled about 27 adults aged 18-55 years at one site in Boston, USA. Ad26.COV2.S was a replication-incompetent adenovirus type 26 vector that expressed a prefusion-stabilized SARS-CoV-2 spike protein derived from the original Wuhan strain. The germline V gene (reference sequence) sets CDR1 to MNHEY and CDR2 to SMNVEV. Trimming removed 0 bases from V and 0 bases from J; the gene matches leave 6 bases unexplained. The CDR3 sequence holds 18 residues, the cysteine and phenylalanine included. The CDR3 DNA has 54 bases and is translated from base 1.

TCRbeta CDR3 regions were sequenced with the immunoSEQ Assay. After extraction, genomic DNA underwent amplification by bias-controlled multiplex PCR, followed by high-throughput sequencing. The paper's data handling went like this. To quantify the absolute abundance of each unique TCRbeta CDR3 region, sequences were collapsed and filtered. T cell fraction was estimated by normalizing TCRbeta template counts to usable DNA, with usable DNA measured through amplification of reference genes found in all nucleated cells. Repertoire TCRs were annotated as SARS-CoV-2-specific when V gene, CDR3 amino acid sequence and J gene were exactly matched to a known reactive TCR set. The reference SARS-CoV-2 TCR set was obtained from MIRA and was filtered for enrichment in COVID-19-positive ImmuneCODE repertoires, whereby public or cross-reactive TCRs were removed. Drawing on the MIRA antigens, annotated TCRs were analysed further at the level of specific ORF or position within ORF. Breadth was defined as annotated unique rearrangements over total unique productive rearrangements; depth was the summed frequency of those rearrangements. Two-sided Wilcoxon rank-sum tests were applied when comparing TCR breadth between groups. In its TCRdb copy, this immuneACCESS table keeps in-frame sequences only and misses some clones. Where compared with another copy, unresolved V genes explain less than half of these, and the others have no known cause. V, J and clone size were drawn from that table, and D and trimming were deduced from the DNA. This sample gives about 420,000 clones in total; 70% to 90% of them show up just once. The ten largest clonotypes hold about 4% of the sample.

This clonotype originated in a person aged 18-65 years who received the Ad26.COV2.S COVID-19 vaccine or a placebo. The chain is assembled from TRBV27 and TRBJ1-5, with TRBD1 identical over 9 junction bases. This sample comprised peripheral blood, obtained in a trial of Ad26.COV2.S vaccine versus placebo. The nucleotide sequence is TGTGCCAGCAGTTTATCGTCCGGGACAGGGCTTAGCAATCAGCCCCAGCATTTT. Translated, this is CASSLSSGTGLSNQPQHF.